This TCR beta chain was retrieved from a study of cytomegalovirus exposure and HLA in healthy donors. Notes on the study in general: In an earlier analysis, productive rearrangement rates for most beta V segments clustered near 87% or 30%. In a later analysis, a missense DCLRE1C variant was linked to TCR beta V- and J-gene trimming.

Concerning this clone itself: Its cognate antigen is unknown.

PCR employed 60 Vbeta and 13 Jbeta primers. Method: immunoSEQ multiplex PCR; TCRdb's copy keeps in-frame clones and lacks some. The data contain 180,000 or so clones, 72% of them singletons. The TCR comes from a human donor in good health. The material sequenced was PBMCs.

This CDR3 reads CSVEEGASGYTF. CDR3 DNA: TGCAGCGTTGAAGAGGGGGCCAGTGGCTACACCTTC. The chain links TRBV29-1 to TRBJ1-2; perhaps TRBD1 as D (6 bases). V lost 0 bases and J 7 bases, leaving 9 bases between the germline ends. This CDR3 has 12 residues. Germline CDR1 reads SQVTM; CDR2 reads ANQGSEA.